Listed here are 10 T cell receptor beta chains from one sample, sequenced in a study of blood T cell repertoires in COVID-19. Repertoires were generated with immunoSEQ multiplex PCR, while TCRdb's copy carries only in-frame clones and drops some. The sample lists under 300,000 clones; around 83% were seen once. Sequenced sample: peripheral blood. The receptors here all came from a man aged 30 to 39 who had recovered from COVID-19.

The chain employs TRBV10-3 and TRBJ1-1; TRBD1 is a possible D gene (6 bases). This CDR3 region has 16 residues. Germline CDR1 ENHRY, CDR2 SYGVKD. Deletions cut 6 bases from V and 0 bases from J, with 17 bases between. CDR3 sequence reads: CAIREIRTDVNTEAFF. The CDR3, as DNA: TGTGCCATCAGGGAAATAAGGACAGACGTGAACACTGAAGCTTTCTTT.

The count of this clone is one. The rearrangement uses TRBV20-1 and TRBJ2-7; D gene ambiguous. Trimming took 1 base from V and 7 from J, leaving 8 bases between them. The CDR3 covers 11 residues. The germline gives CDR1 DFQATT, CDR2 SNEGSKA (reference sequence). CDR3 in amino acids: CSARAGPEQYV. In nucleotides, the CDR3 is TGCAGTGCTAGAGCGGGTCCGGAGCAGTACGTC.

The chain has TRBV6-5 and TRBJ1-4; D perhaps matches TRBD1 (5 bases). V shed 0 bases and J shed 2 bases, with 10 bases lying between them. The germline V gene has CDR1 MNHEY and CDR2 SVGAGI. This CDR3 comprises 16 residues. The CDR3 protein is CASSYSGQVTNEKLFF. In DNA, the CDR3 is TGTGCCAGCAGTTACTCGGGGCAGGTTACTAATGAAAAACTGTTTTTT.

The CDR3 nucleotides are TGTGCCAGCAGCCGAGAGGGGGGAAACACCGGGGAGCTGTTTTTT. Amino acids: CASSREGGNTGELFF. The V and J genes are TRBV4-2 and TRBJ2-2, with D perhaps matching TRBD1 or TRBD2 (6 bases each). The CDR3 is 15 residues long. Trimming shortened V by 4 bases and J by 2 bases, and 11 bases separated the two germline ends. In germline, CDR1 is LGHNA, CDR2 YNFKEQ.

The gene calls are TRBV27 and TRBJ2-5; TRBD2 matches 7 bases. Trimming cost V 5 bases and J 4 bases; bases outside gene matches: 10. Germline assignment: CDR1 MNHEY and CDR2 SMNVEV (reference sequence). The CDR3 is made up of 15 amino acids. In nucleotides, the CDR3 is TGTGCCAGCAGTCCCCTGGGGGGGGAGGCAGAGACCCAGTACTTC. Its protein is CASSPLGGEAETQYF.

The rearrangement uses TRBV6-5 and TRBJ2-5; D is possibly TRBD2 (6 bases). Between the trimmed V and J ends, which lost 6 bases and 1 base, there was a span of 12 bases. The germline V gene encodes CDR1 MNHEY and CDR2 SVGAGI. The CDR3 contains 14 residues. The CDR3 protein is CASRGLVTQETQYF. The CDR3 bases are TGTGCCAGCAGGGGACTCGTAACCCAAGAGACCCAGTACTTC.

The gene calls are TRBV7-8 and TRBJ2-5, with 12 positions matching TRBD2. The CDR3 sequence is 16 residues long. Germline CDR1 is SGHVS and CDR2 is FQNEAQ. J lost 3 bases, V lost 1 base, and 3 bases had no gene match. The CDR3 coding sequence is TGTGCCAGCAGCTTAGTTGGACTAGCGGGGAAAGAGACCCAGTACTTC. This sequence encodes CASSLVGLAGKETQYF.

The rearrangement uses TRBV5-4 and TRBJ2-7, with TRBD1 identical over 9 bases. Unmatched junction bases numbered 11, after V lost 4 bases and J lost 9 bases. The CDR3 runs to 14 residues. From germline, CDR1 is SGHNT and CDR2 YYREEE (reference sequence). The CDR3 nucleotides are TGTGCCAGCAGCAACCCCGGGACAGGGATGGGGCAGTACGTC. Translation: CASSNPGTGMGQYV.

CDR3 protein: CASSVGGFTSTDTQYF. The CDR3 nucleotides read TGTGCCAGCAGCGTAGGAGGCTTCACTAGCACAGATACGCAGTATTTT. This chain joins TRBV9 and TRBJ2-3, with D unclear. The CDR3 consists of 16 residues. Germline CDR1 and CDR2: SGDLS and YYNGEE. Trimming took 0 bases from V and 0 from J, leaving 11 bases between them.

In its sample, this clone was seen a few times. The chain links TRBV5-5 to TRBJ2-1; D might be TRBD2 (5 bases). This CDR3 has 16 amino acids. Trimming pared 0 bases from V and 5 bases from J, leaving 15 bases between. In germline, CDR1 is SGHKS, CDR2 YYEKEE (reference sequence). CDR3 nucleotides: TGTGCCAGCAGCTTGGAATCGGGGATTAGGCACAATGAGCAGTTCTTC. The encoded protein is CASSLESGIRHNEQFF.